The next 28 T cell receptor beta chains were all read from a single sample in a study of cytomegalovirus exposure and HLA in healthy donors. PCR was performed using 60 Vbeta and 13 Jbeta primers. Libraries were prepared by immunoSEQ multiplex PCR; TCRdb keeps only in-frame clonotypes and omits some of them. The sample includes about 190,000 clones, about three quarters of them seen just once. Material: PBMCs. The receptor set was obtained from a woman aged 40-49 years in good health and CMV-seronegative.

This chain joins TRBV5-4 and TRBJ2-3; TRBD2 aligns across 12 bases. The germline CDR1 and CDR2 sequences are SGHNT and YYREEE (reference sequence). This CDR3 is built from 16 residues. V dropped 4 bases and J dropped 8; count of bases not matched to a gene: 11. The DNA for the CDR3 is TGTGCCAGCAGCGACGGACTAGCGGGAATCCACAGTACGCAGTATTTT. Translating gives CASSDGLAGIHSTQYF.

Points on this clone: The junction departs from germline at one end; a sequencing error may be responsible. This chain uses TRBV7-9 with TRBJ1-4; D gene unclear. The CDR3 runs 16 residues. Germline assignment: CDR1 SEHNR and CDR2 FQNEAQ (reference sequence). CDR3 coding DNA: TGTTCCAGCAGCAAATTCCCTCAGAGGTCGGGTGAAAAACTGTTTTTT. Translation: CSSSKFPQRSGEKLFF.

The genes are TRBV27 and TRBJ1-1; 8 nucleotides align to TRBD1. Trimming at V came to 7 bases and at J to 3 bases, leaving 7 bases not matched to a gene. The V gene's germline CDR1 is MNHEY and CDR2 SMNVEV (reference sequence). The CDR3 has 14 residues. CDR3: CASIRQGLYTEAFF. The CDR3 DNA reads as TGTGCCAGCATCAGACAGGGGTTATACACTGAAGCTTTCTTT.

The J gene is TRBJ2-3, the V gene TRBV7-9; 8 bases match TRBD2. The CDR3 is 16 amino acids. V lost 7 bases, J lost 2 bases, and 11 bases stayed unmatched. Per germline, CDR1 SEHNR and CDR2 FQNEAQ (reference sequence). The CDR3 DNA sequence: TGTGCCAGCATTCGCGCGGGAGGTGGAATCACAGATACGCAGTATTTT. Translation gives CASIRAGGGITDTQYF.

The chain employs TRBV6-6 and TRBJ1-1, with 8 bases lining up with TRBD1. This CDR3 contains 15 residues. Trimming took 5 bases from V and 5 from J; bases not matched to a gene: 10. Germline V CDR1 and CDR2: MNHNY, SVGAGI (reference sequence). CDR3 loop: CASSTTDQGATEAFF. CDR3 bases: TGTGCCAGCAGTACCACCGACCAGGGGGCTACTGAAGCTTTCTTT.

The V call is TRBV5-4, the J call TRBJ2-5; TRBD2 matches at 11 bases. The CDR3 is 15 residues long. Trimming removed 4 bases from V and 5 bases from J; junction bases left unmatched: 7. CDR1 and CDR2 from the germline V gene are SGHNT and YYREEE (reference sequence). As DNA, the CDR3 is TGTGCCAGCAGCATTAGCGGGAGGGCCTGGGAGACCCAGTACTTC. Encoded protein: CASSISGRAWETQYF.

The CDR3 coding sequence is TGTGCCAGCAGCTTAAACGGGCCAGGGGAGCAGTTCTTC. Its protein product is CASSLNGPGEQFF. The rearrangement uses TRBV7-9 and TRBJ2-1; the D gene is possibly TRBD1 (5 bases). Trimming cost V 2 bases and J 10 bases, with 12 bases left between them. The V gene's germline CDR1 is SEHNR and CDR2 FQNEAQ (reference sequence). The CDR3 contains 13 residues.

V and J are TRBV5-1 and TRBJ2-7; the D is unclear. Trimming removed 5 bases from V and 4 bases from J, with 10 bases in between. Germline V gene sequence: CDR1 SGHRS, CDR2 YFSETQ. The CDR3 contains 12 residues. This CDR3 is CASSPSLYEQYF. CDR3 in DNA: TGCGCCAGCAGTCCGAGCTTGTACGAGCAGTACTTC.

The rearrangement links TRBV5-1 to TRBJ2-2; TRBD1 is a possible D gene (5 bases). Trimming removed 1 base at V and 7 bases at J, with 14 bases between. CDR3 size: 15 residues. Germline loops: CDR1 SGHRS, CDR2 YFSETQ. The CDR3 region has the DNA TGCGCCAGCAGCTTGAGATCAGGGTCCATCGGGGAGCTGTTTTTT. Protein: CASSLRSGSIGELFF.

The CDR3 nucleotides are TGTGCCAGCAGCCCCAGGGACAGAATTAATGAGCAGTTCTTC. This codes for CASSPRDRINEQFF. This chain uses TRBV7-9 with TRBJ2-1; 7 bases match TRBD1. Trimming cost V 5 bases and J 7 bases; bases outside gene matches: 8. Germline V gene data show CDR1 as SEHNR and CDR2 as FQNEAQ (reference sequence). There are 14 residues in the CDR3.

The CDR3 DNA reads TGTGCCAGCAGCCAATCGGGAGGGGTAGGCGGCTACACCTTC. Translated, it gives CASSQSGGVGGYTF. This chain links TRBV16 with TRBJ1-2, with D possibly matching TRBD1 (5 bases). The CDR3 is made up of 14 amino acids. Looked up from germline, CDR1 is KGHSY and CDR2 is FQNENV. Trimming took off 0 bases at V and 8 bases at J, with 13 bases between the two ends.

The chain carries TRBV18 and TRBJ2-7; possible D gene TRBD2, 5 bases. Germline CDR1 KGHSH, CDR2 LQKENI. V lost 3 bases and J lost 3, with 18 bases in between. This CDR3 is built from 16 residues. CDR3 sequence reads: CASSPDGGLLNYEQYV. Here the CDR3 DNA reads TGTGCCAGCTCACCGGATGGAGGACTTTTAAACTACGAGCAGTACGTC.

The chain links TRBV7-9 to TRBJ2-3; no definite D call. This CDR3 has 16 amino acids. V was cut by 5 bases and J by 0 bases, with 15 bases left in between. CDR1 is SEHNR and CDR2 is FQNEAQ in the germline V gene (reference sequence). The CDR3 nucleotides are TGTGCCAGCAGCCCTCGAGGCCTAGTCAGCACAGATACGCAGTATTTT. Translating gives CASSPRGLVSTDTQYF.

The gene calls are TRBV6-5 and TRBJ2-2, with D unresolved. This CDR3 has 15 residues. V lost 5 bases and J lost 1, with 11 bases in between. Germline lookup yields CDR1 MNHEY and CDR2 SVGAGI. CDR3 loop: CASSARGQNTGELFF. The CDR3, as DNA: TGTGCCAGCAGTGCCCGTGGCCAGAACACCGGGGAGCTGTTTTTT.

The chain is built from TRBV29-1 and TRBJ2-1; TRBD2 matches 9 bases. Germline trimming cut 5 bases from V and 5 bases from J; bases unmatched to any gene: 7. This CDR3 contains 14 residues. Germline CDR1 and CDR2: SQVTM and ANQGSEA. The CDR3 is CSVSRTSAHNEQFF. In DNA, the CDR3 is TGCAGCGTTTCTAGGACTAGCGCCCACAATGAGCAGTTCTTC.

This clone was found once. This chain uses TRBV11-2 with TRBJ2-1, with 14 bases identical to TRBD2. Germline V gene data show CDR1 as SGHAT and CDR2 as FQNNGV. Unmatched junction bases numbered 6, after V lost 2 bases and J lost 3 bases. This CDR3 region has 18 residues. The CDR3 DNA reads as TGTGCCAGCAGCTTACGACTAGCGGGAGGGCCGGTCTACAATGAGCAGTTCTTC. Amino acids: CASSLRLAGGPVYNEQFF.

The chain recombines TRBV29-1 with TRBJ1-1, with no clear D. This CDR3 spans 14 amino acids. V lost 4 bases and J 4 bases, leaving 16 bases between the germline ends. Germline V gene data show CDR1 as SQVTM and CDR2 as ANQGSEA. The CDR3 protein is CSVAQWGRGTEAFF. For the CDR3, the DNA is TGCAGCGTTGCACAATGGGGTCGGGGCACTGAAGCTTTCTTT.

This clone was seen a handful of times. V is TRBV6-1 and J is TRBJ2-1, with D maybe TRBD2 (6 bases). The CDR3 has 13 amino acids. Germline-derived CDR1 and CDR2 are MNHNS and SASEGT. V lost 7 bases, J lost 7 bases, and 14 bases lay in between. CDR3 region: CASILGGGNEQFF. The CDR3 DNA is TGTGCCAGCATACTCGGTGGGGGGAATGAGCAGTTCTTC.

The chain uses TRBV4-3 and TRBJ1-2, with D tentatively TRBD1 (5 bases). The CDR3 loop spans 16 amino acids. V was clipped by 1 base and J by 6 bases, with 18 bases between them. Germline CDR1 and CDR2: LGHNA and YSLEER. CDR3 protein: CASSQGATIVGDGYTF. CDR3 sequence (DNA): TGCGCCAGCAGCCAAGGAGCCACAATTGTAGGGGATGGCTACACCTTC.

There are a few counts of this clone. V is TRBV4-1 and J is TRBJ1-4, with TRBD1 as a possible D gene (6 bases). V dropped 6 bases and J dropped 8 bases, with 22 bases sitting between them. The germline V gene has CDR1 MGHRA and CDR2 YSYEKL. The CDR3 length is 16 residues. The CDR3 DNA reads TGCGCCAGCAGTCGAGGACGTAACAGGGAGGGCGAAAAACTGTTTTTT. It translates to CASSRGRNREGEKLFF.

V gene TRBV7-9 combines with J gene TRBJ1-4; 11 bases are a match to TRBD1. CDR1 and CDR2 (germline): SEHNR, FQNEAQ (reference sequence). With V trimmed by 4 bases and J by 7 bases, 8 bases remained unmatched. This CDR3 has 16 residues. This chain's CDR3 is CASSSAGQGDGEKLFF. DNA of the CDR3: TGTGCCAGCAGCTCCGCGGGACAGGGGGATGGTGAAAAACTGTTTTTT.

This chain links TRBV10-3 with TRBJ1-1, with D possibly matching TRBD1 (5 bases). The germline gives CDR1 ENHRY, CDR2 SYGVKD. V was clipped by 5 bases and J by 0 bases, with 7 bases between them. The CDR3 has 13 amino acids. CDR3 DNA sequence: TGTGCCATCAGTATGACAGTGAACACTGAAGCTTTCTTT. Translated: CAISMTVNTEAFF.

The rearrangement joins TRBV6-5 to TRBJ1-1; 8 nucleotides match TRBD1. Germline CDR1 reads MNHEY; CDR2 reads SVGAGI. V lost 5 bases, J lost 1 base, and 6 bases stayed unmatched. The CDR3 has 15 amino acids. The CDR3 region is CASSPTGAQNTEAFF. The CDR3 DNA is TGTGCCAGCAGTCCGACAGGGGCCCAGAACACTGAAGCTTTCTTT.

The chain couples TRBV27 to TRBJ1-2; a possible D gene is TRBD1 (6 bases). The CDR3 sequence is 16 residues long. The germline V gene encodes CDR1 MNHEY and CDR2 SMNVEV (reference sequence). V shed 6 bases and J shed 1 base, with 18 bases lying between them. CDR3 residues: CASRTRTATYNYGYTF. The DNA of the CDR3 is TGTGCCAGCAGAACAAGGACAGCGACGTATAACTATGGCTACACCTTC.

The V gene is TRBV28, the J gene TRBJ1-3; unclear D gene. The CDR3 covers 14 residues. The germline gives CDR1 MDHEN, CDR2 SYDVKM. Deletions cut 6 bases from V and 4 bases from J, with 13 bases between. The CDR3 loop is CASSTPHKGNTIYF. The DNA of the CDR3 is TGTGCCAGCAGCACGCCCCACAAGGGAAACACCATATATTTT.

A few counts support this clone. CDR3 coding DNA: TGTGCCAGCAGCCACAGGGTTGATAGGAATGAGCAGTTCTTC. Translating gives CASSHRVDRNEQFF. The V and J genes are TRBV7-2 and TRBJ2-1; TRBD1 might be the D (6 bases). This CDR3 region has 14 residues. Trimming cost V 5 bases and J 7 bases, with 15 bases left between them. Germline lookup yields CDR1 SGHTA and CDR2 FQGNSA.

The J gene is TRBJ1-2, the V gene TRBV6-4; tentatively, D is TRBD1 (5 bases). The CDR3 is made up of 15 amino acids. Trimming stripped 0 bases from V and 4 bases from J, with 12 bases between. From germline, CDR1 is MRHNA and CDR2 SNTAGT. For the CDR3, the DNA is TGTGCCAGCAGTGACTCGATTGGGGCGACCTATGGCTACACCTTC. This encodes CASSDSIGATYGYTF.

The genes are TRBV7-9 and TRBJ2-1; a weak D match, TRBD2 (5 bases). CDR3 length: 13 residues. V lost 5 bases, J lost 8 bases, and 13 bases lay in between. CDR1 is SEHNR, CDR2 FQNEAQ, per germline (reference sequence). CDR3 loop: CASSGGGRYEQFF. The CDR3 DNA sequence: TGTGCCAGCAGCGGCGGCGGGCGCTATGAGCAGTTCTTC. Filled out from reference TRBV7-9 and TRBJ2-1, the complete variable domain reads DTGVSQNPRHKITKRGQNVTFRCDPISEHNRLYWYRQTLGQGPEFLTYFQNEAQLEKSRLLSDRFSAERPKGSFSTLEIQRTEQGDSAMYLCASSGGGRYEQFFGPGTRLTVL.